Given below is one T cell receptor beta chain in context. Its matching antigen is unknown. The CDR3 length is 15 residues. Germline V gene sequence: CDR1 MRHNA, CDR2 SNTAGT. Germline trimming cut 5 bases from V and 6 bases from J; bases unmatched to any gene: 9. The data were obtained in a study of cytomegalovirus exposure and HLA in healthy donors. Study-level results: A further, later analysis showed that HLA-associated TCR beta chains (compared with equally common others) were more clonally expanded. Most subjects had HLA-A and HLA-B alleles reportedly predicted accurately by TCR beta sequences.

The PCR had 60 Vbeta and 13 Jbeta primers. Sequenced by immunoSEQ multiplex PCR; TCRdb stores in-frame clones only, minus some. The sample holds roughly 170,000 clones, 70% to 80% seen once. This sequence was found in a female donor in good health and CMV-seronegative. The rearrangement links TRBV6-4 to TRBJ2-3, with TRBD2 matching 9 bases. Sequencing was carried out using PBMCs. The chain's CDR3 is CASSRVLAGVDTQYF. CDR3 in DNA: TGTGCCAGCAGTCGGGTTTTAGCGGGGGTGGATACGCAGTATTTT.